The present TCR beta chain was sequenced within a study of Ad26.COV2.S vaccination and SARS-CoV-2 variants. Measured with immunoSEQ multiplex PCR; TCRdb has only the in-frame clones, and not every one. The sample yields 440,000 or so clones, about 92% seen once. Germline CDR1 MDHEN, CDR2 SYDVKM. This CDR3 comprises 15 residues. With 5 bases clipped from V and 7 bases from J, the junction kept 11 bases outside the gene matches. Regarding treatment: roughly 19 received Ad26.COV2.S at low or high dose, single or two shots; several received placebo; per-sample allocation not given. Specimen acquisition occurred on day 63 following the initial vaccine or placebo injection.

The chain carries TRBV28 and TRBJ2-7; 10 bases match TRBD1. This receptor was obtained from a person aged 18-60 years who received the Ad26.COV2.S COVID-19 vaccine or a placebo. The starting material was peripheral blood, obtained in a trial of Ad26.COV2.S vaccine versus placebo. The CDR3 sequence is CASSPTGQGIKEQYF. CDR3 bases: TGTGCCAGCAGTCCGACGGGACAGGGGATAAAGGAGCAGTACTTC. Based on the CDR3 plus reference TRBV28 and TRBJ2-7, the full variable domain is DVKVTQSSRYLVKRTGEKVFLECVQDMDHENMFWYRQDPGLGLRLIYFSYDVKMKEKGDIPEGYSVSREKKERFSLILESASTNQTSMYLCASSPTGQGIKEQYFGPGTRLTVT.